This T cell receptor (beta chain) was sequenced during a study of T cell changes during pregnancy in multiple sclerosis (dated by TCRdb to about 2019). With regard to the full study: Changes in the T cell repertoire over the course of pregnancy were examined in this study in women with multiple sclerosis.

Receptors were amplified or captured by the immunoSEQ multiplex PCR assay. TCRdb obtained this table from immuneACCESS and retained in-frame rearrangements with V and J assigned. These tables miss some clones; where compared with another copy, unresolved V genes account for less than half of the shortfall, and the remainder is unexplained. For this sample there are 85,000 to 100,000 clones; under 95% appear just once. The ten biggest clones cover about 0.98% of the sample. This clone is a singleton in its sample. Its antigen is currently not known. No per-base quality is available; no much larger clone lies one base away. V lost 5 bases and J lost 1 base; the stretch between them is 14 bases long. The CDR3 starts with the cysteine, ends with the phenylalanine, and has 15 residues. Solely the CDR3 DNA is kept, with 45 bases framed from the first base. The germline V gene (reference sequence) supplies CDR1 SEHNR and CDR2 FQNEAQ.

The sequenced sample was peripheral blood, obtained after pregnancy. The chain joins TRBV7-9 to TRBJ2-5; the D gene is possibly TRBD2, with 5 bases matching. This receptor was taken from a female donor with multiple sclerosis, enrolled in a pregnancy study. The CDR3 sequence is CASSLNPGGQETQYF. The nucleotides read TGTGCCAGCAGCCTAAACCCCGGAGGCCAAGAGACCCAGTACTTC.